This entry is about one TCR beta chain. The antigen is not known. The data are from a study of OX40 agonist ivuxolimab in advanced cancers. Turning to the study itself: Aged about 23 to 90 with a mean of approximately 60 years, they were less than 90% male.

General study findings and limits: CD8+ T cells were the subset that, on average, had more expanded clones than CD4+. Several nonresponders also turned out to have low normalized T-cell clonal expansion.

Only in-frame clones appear in the TCRdb table, and some are missing; sequencing was by immunoSEQ multiplex PCR. The sample has 60,000 to 75,000 clones, approximately 87% seen once. Germline CDR1 SGHRS, CDR2 YFSETQ. J was trimmed by 0 bases and V by 3 bases; bases with no gene match: 2. CDR3 length: 14 residues. The sample here was CD4+ or CD8+ T cells sorted from blood, taken in a trial of the OX40 agonist ivuxolimab. This TCR came from an adult with an advanced solid tumor such as melanoma, head and neck, liver or kidney cancer. This chain links TRBV5-1 with TRBJ2-7; 8 bases align to TRBD1. CDR3 in amino acids: CASSWTGPSYEQYF. DNA for the CDR3: TGCGCCAGCAGCTGGACAGGGCCCTCCTACGAGCAGTACTTC.